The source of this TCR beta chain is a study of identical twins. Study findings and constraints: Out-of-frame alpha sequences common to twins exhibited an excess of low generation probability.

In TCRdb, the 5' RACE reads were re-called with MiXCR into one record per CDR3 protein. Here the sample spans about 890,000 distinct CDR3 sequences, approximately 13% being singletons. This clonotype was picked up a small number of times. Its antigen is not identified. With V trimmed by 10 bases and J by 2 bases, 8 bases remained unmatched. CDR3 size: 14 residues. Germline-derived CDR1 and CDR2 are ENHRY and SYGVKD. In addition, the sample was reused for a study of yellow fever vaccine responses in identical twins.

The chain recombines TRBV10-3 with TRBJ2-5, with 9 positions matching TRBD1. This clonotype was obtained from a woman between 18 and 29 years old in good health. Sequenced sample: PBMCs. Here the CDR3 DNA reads TGTGCCACCCTACAGGGGGCCTTACAAGAGACCCAGTACTTC. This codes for CATLQGALQETQYF.